The 24 T cell receptor beta chains below come from one sample, sequenced in a study of T cell repertoires in cytomegalovirus infection. From the reads, TCRdb called clonotypes with MiXCR, one entry per CDR3 protein. The sample has around 210,000 distinct CDR3 sequences; 6.5% are singletons. Sequencing was done on a sample of PBMCs. These receptors came from a human donor in good health (CMV status not recorded). Some clones in this sample may be carry-over from other donors' samples.

This clonotype was observed many times. Its ends do not fully match the called genes, so a read error is possible. J is TRBJ1-1 and V is TRBV7-9, with D perhaps TRBD1 (5 bases). The V gene's germline CDR1 is SEHNR and CDR2 FQNEAQ (reference sequence). The CDR3 totals 13 residues. The CDR3 region is CASSLADSPEAFF. The CDR3 region has the DNA TGTGCCAGCAGCCTAGCAGACAGCCCTGAAGCTTTCTTT.

The chain carries TRBV27 and TRBJ1-2; 10 bases map to TRBD1. CDR3 length: 16 amino acids. The ends lost 2 bases at V and 4 bases at J; junction bases unmatched: 7. Germline V gene lookup returns CDR1 MNHEY and CDR2 SMNVEV (reference sequence). The CDR3 is CASSLGTGAVFYGYTF. The CDR3 coding sequence is TGTGCCAGCAGTTTAGGGACAGGGGCCGTTTTCTATGGCTACACCTTC.

This clonotype was observed many times. The chain uses TRBV20-1 and TRBJ1-6; the match to TRBD1 covers 9 bases. The germline gives CDR1 DFQATT, CDR2 SNEGSKA (reference sequence). The junction had 9 bases not matched to a gene; V was cut back by 0 bases and J by 6 bases. This CDR3 has 17 amino acids. CDR3 DNA sequence: TGCAGTGCTAGAGATCTTGCACAGGGGGCAAGTAATTCACCCCTCCACTTT. It codes for CSARDLAQGASNSPLHF.

This clonotype was recorded at least ten times. V usage is TRBV10-3 and J usage is TRBJ1-2; the match to TRBD1 covers 8 bases. J was trimmed by 8 bases and V by 4 bases; bases with no gene match: 6. The CDR3 totals 13 residues. Germline-derived CDR1 and CDR2 are ENHRY and SYGVKD. The CDR3: CAISADREGGYTF. Here the CDR3 DNA reads TGTGCCATCAGTGCGGACAGGGAAGGGGGCTACACCTTC.

There are many counts of this clonotype. The CDR3 DNA is TGTGCCAGCAGTTACTCGACGCAGGCCCAAGCGGATACGCAGTATTTT. Translated: CASSYSTQAQADTQYF. The chain joins TRBV6-2 or TRBV6-3 to TRBJ2-3; D remains ambiguous. Germline CDR1 is MNHEY and CDR2 is SVGEGT. This CDR3 is 16 amino acids long. V was cut by 0 bases and J by 6 bases, with 16 bases left in between.

V is TRBV28 and J is TRBJ2-5; TRBD2 matches at 9 bases. After removal of 3 bases from V and 2 bases from J, the junction contained 7 bases not matched to a gene. Germline CDR1 reads MDHEN; CDR2 reads SYDVKM. The CDR3 is made up of 16 amino acids. The CDR3: CASSFISGGPQETQYF. DNA for the CDR3: TGTGCCAGCAGTTTTATCAGCGGGGGGCCACAAGAGACCCAGTACTTC.

The table lists this clonotype with many counts. This chain uses TRBV7-2 with TRBJ2-1, with D maybe TRBD2 (6 bases). V lost 3 bases and J 6 bases, leaving 15 bases between the germline ends. The CDR3 totals 15 residues. Germline loops: CDR1 SGHTA, CDR2 FQGNSA. The CDR3 nucleotides are TGTGCCAGCAGCTTTCTGGGGACGGGGGTCAATGAGCAGTTCTTC. Residues: CASSFLGTGVNEQFF.

As for this clonotype: Compared with germline, one end of the junction differs, possibly owing to a read error. The gene calls are TRBV20-1 and TRBJ2-5, with D perhaps matching TRBD2 (6 bases). Looked up from germline, CDR1 is DFQATT and CDR2 is SNEGSKA (reference sequence). The CDR3 consists of 15 residues. CDR3 coding DNA: TGCAGTGCTGCGAACCTAGCGAGGGAACAAGAGATCCAGTACTTC. Translating it yields CSAANLAREQEIQYF.

V usage is TRBV29-1 and J usage is TRBJ2-1; possibly TRBD1 for D (6 bases). Germline V lookup: CDR1 SQVTM, CDR2 ANQGSEA. The CDR3 covers 13 residues. The germline V and J ends were trimmed by 4 bases and 1 base, with 8 bases remaining between them. The CDR3 is CSVGTVSYNEQFF. The CDR3 DNA follows: TGCAGCGTTGGGACAGTTTCCTACAATGAGCAGTTCTTC.

This clonotype was counted ten times or more. The chain recombines TRBV27 with TRBJ1-1; 9 bases fit TRBD1. The CDR3 runs 15 residues. The germline V gene has CDR1 MNHEY and CDR2 SMNVEV (reference sequence). V dropped 0 bases and J dropped 8; count of bases not matched to a gene: 7. Written as DNA, the CDR3 is TGTGCCAGCAGTTTATCTCCCGGGACAGGGAGAGAAGCTTTCTTT. It encodes CASSLSPGTGREAFF.

The V gene is TRBV29-1, the J gene TRBJ1-5; D ambiguous. Germline V CDR1 and CDR2: SQVTM, ANQGSEA. V was cut by 6 bases and J by 0 bases, with 15 bases left in between. The CDR3 consists of 15 residues. The CDR3 sequence is CSVALTDHSNQPQHF. CDR3 nucleotide sequence: TGCAGCGTCGCACTCACAGATCATAGCAATCAGCCCCAGCATTTT.

This clonotype has at least ten counts. CDR3 in DNA: TGCTATGTCACTAGCGTCAATGAGCAGTTCTTC. The encoded protein is CYVTSVNEQFF. This chain uses TRBV29-1 with TRBJ2-1, with TRBD2 matching over 7 bases. This CDR3 region has 11 residues. CDR1 and CDR2 from the germline V gene are SQVTM and ANQGSEA.

Many counts were recorded for this clonotype. The gene calls are TRBV5-1 and TRBJ1-5; 7 positions agree with TRBD1. The CDR3 consists of 15 residues. The junction had 7 bases not matched to a gene; V was cut back by 4 bases and J by 3 bases. From germline, CDR1 is SGHRS and CDR2 YFSETQ. CDR3: CASSTGQTDNQPQHF. CDR3 in DNA: TGCGCCAGCAGCACGGGACAGACAGACAATCAGCCCCAGCATTTT. Combining the CDR3 with reference TRBV5-1 and TRBJ1-5 gives the whole variable domain KAGVTQTPRYLIKTRGQQVTLSCSPISGHRSVSWYQQTPGQGLQFLFEYFSETQRNKGNFPGRFSGRQFSNSRSEMNVSTLELGDSALYLCASSTGQTDNQPQHFGDGTRLSIL.

This clonotype was detected a few times. A junction boundary mismatches the germline segment, possibly from a read error. V usage is TRBV20-1 and J usage is TRBJ2-3, with 7 bases matching TRBD2. Germline V CDR1 and CDR2: DFQATT, SNEGSKA (reference sequence). The CDR3 is 15 amino acids. CDR3 protein: CSAKPLAGGTDTQYF. For the CDR3, the DNA is TGCAGCGCTAAGCCCTTGGCGGGGGGCACAGATACGCAGTATTTT.

This clonotype was detected ten times or more. CDR3 region: CASSQVGAGTSNTGELFF. CDR3 sequence (DNA): TGTGCCAGCAGCCAAGTAGGGGCCGGGACTTCGAACACCGGGGAGCTGTTTTTT. This chain joins TRBV4-2 and TRBJ2-2, with D maybe TRBD2 (6 bases). This CDR3 has 18 residues. CDR1 LGHNA and CDR2 YNFKEQ come from the germline V gene. Trimming cost V 1 base and J 0 bases, with 15 bases left between them.

There are many counts of this clonotype. The J gene is TRBJ2-2, the V gene TRBV7-3; 8 bases are shared with TRBD1. J lost 1 base, V lost 2 bases, and 3 bases had no gene match. Germline V lookup: CDR1 SGHTA, CDR2 FQGTGA. The CDR3 sequence is 16 residues long. CDR3: CASSLQGQGNTGELFF. For the CDR3, the DNA is TGTGCCAGCAGCTTACAAGGACAGGGGAACACCGGGGAGCTGTTTTTT.

The chain recombines TRBV20-1 with TRBJ2-7, with TRBD1 matching 8 bases. The CDR3 has 14 amino acids. Trimming removed 6 bases from V and 6 bases from J; junction bases left unmatched: 13. Germline CDR1 is DFQATT and CDR2 is SNEGSKA (reference sequence). The CDR3 reads CSASSGGNSGEQYF. The CDR3 DNA sequence: TGCAGTGCATCCTCAGGGGGCAACAGTGGCGAGCAGTACTTC.

This sequence joins TRBV20-1 and TRBJ1-1; no clear D gene. In germline, CDR1 is DFQATT, CDR2 SNEGSKA (reference sequence). The V end lost 3 bases, the J end lost 0 bases, and 8 bases lay between the germline ends. The CDR3 is 13 residues long. The CDR3 reads CSARNDMNTEAFF. Here the CDR3 DNA reads TGCAGTGCTAGGAACGATATGAACACTGAAGCTTTCTTT.

The chain employs TRBV20-1 and TRBJ1-5; the D is unclear. In germline, CDR1 is DFQATT, CDR2 SNEGSKA (reference sequence). The V end was cut by 5 bases, the J end by 6 bases, with 11 bases between. The CDR3 runs to 12 residues. CDR3 in amino acids: CSAGREVQPQHF. The CDR3 region has the DNA TGCAGTGCTGGCCGCGAGGTTCAGCCCCAGCATTTT.

This clonotype was observed a handful of times. The chain combines TRBV20-1 with TRBJ1-3; weak D call: TRBD1 (6 bases). CDR1 is DFQATT and CDR2 is SNEGSKA in the germline V gene (reference sequence). The ends were cut back, 1 base at V and 4 bases at J, with 8 bases in the middle. The CDR3 totals 13 residues. CDR3 residues: CSARGTAGNTIYF. Written as DNA, the CDR3 is TGCAGTGCTAGAGGGACAGCGGGAAACACCATATATTTT.

This clonotype was recorded at least ten times. The chain uses TRBV20-1 and TRBJ2-5; TRBD1 matches at 7 bases. CDR3 length: 13 amino acids. The trim removed 2 bases at V and 2 bases at J, leaving 2 bases unmatched. Germline V gene sequence: CDR1 DFQATT, CDR2 SNEGSKA (reference sequence). The CDR3 is CSARPGQQETQYF. CDR3 nucleotide sequence: TGCAGTGCTAGACCGGGACAGCAAGAGACCCAGTACTTC.

This clonotype was seen a few times. Here the CDR3 DNA reads TGTGCCAGCAGTTCAGTCCACCTAACCACAGATACGCAGTATTTT. It yields the protein CASSSVHLTTDTQYF. This chain uses TRBV28 with TRBJ2-3, with unresolved D. Germline assignment: CDR1 MDHEN and CDR2 SYDVKM. The CDR3 totals 15 residues. V lost 4 bases and J lost 2, with 13 bases in between. Filled out from reference TRBV28 and TRBJ2-3, the complete variable domain reads DVKVTQSSRYLVKRTGEKVFLECVQDMDHENMFWYRQDPGLGLRLIYFSYDVKMKEKGDIPEGYSVSREKKERFSLILESASTNQTSMYLCASSSVHLTTDTQYFGPGTRLTVL.

This chain joins TRBV28 and TRBJ2-1; 8 nucleotides match TRBD2. The CDR3 runs to 15 residues. Germline V gene data show CDR1 as MDHEN and CDR2 as SYDVKM. After removal of 6 bases from V and 4 bases from J, the junction contained 8 bases not matched to a gene. Here the CDR3 reads CASRPHSGTYNEQFF. The CDR3 DNA sequence: TGTGCCAGCAGGCCCCATAGCGGGACGTACAATGAGCAGTTCTTC. Complete variable domain (other parts from reference TRBV28 and TRBJ2-1): DVKVTQSSRYLVKRTGEKVFLECVQDMDHENMFWYRQDPGLGLRLIYFSYDVKMKEKGDIPEGYSVSREKKERFSLILESASTNQTSMYLCASRPHSGTYNEQFFGPGTRLTVL.

This clonotype was observed a handful of times. The chain links TRBV27 to TRBJ2-7; D might be TRBD1 (5 bases). Germline lookup yields CDR1 MNHEY and CDR2 SMNVEV (reference sequence). V was cut by 3 bases and J by 10 bases, with 16 bases left in between. CDR3 length: 13 amino acids. CDR3 loop: CASSFGRENTQYF. CDR3 coding DNA: TGTGCCAGCAGTTTTGGCAGGGAAAACACCCAGTACTTC.